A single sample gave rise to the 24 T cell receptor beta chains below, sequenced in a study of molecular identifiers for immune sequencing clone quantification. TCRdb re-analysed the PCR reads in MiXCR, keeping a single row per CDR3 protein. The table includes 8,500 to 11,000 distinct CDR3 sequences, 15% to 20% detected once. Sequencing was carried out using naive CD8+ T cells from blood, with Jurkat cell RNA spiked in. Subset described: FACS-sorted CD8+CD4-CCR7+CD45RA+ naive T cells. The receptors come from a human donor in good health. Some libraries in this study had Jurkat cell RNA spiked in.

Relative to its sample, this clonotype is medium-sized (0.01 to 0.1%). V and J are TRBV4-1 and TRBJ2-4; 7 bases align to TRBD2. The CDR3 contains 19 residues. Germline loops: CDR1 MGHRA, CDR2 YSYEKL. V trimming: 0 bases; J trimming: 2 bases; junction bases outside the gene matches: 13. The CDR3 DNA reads TGCGCCAGCAGCCAAGATAGGTGGCGGCTAGCGGAGACCAAAAACATTCAGTACTTC. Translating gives CASSQDRWRLAETKNIQYF.

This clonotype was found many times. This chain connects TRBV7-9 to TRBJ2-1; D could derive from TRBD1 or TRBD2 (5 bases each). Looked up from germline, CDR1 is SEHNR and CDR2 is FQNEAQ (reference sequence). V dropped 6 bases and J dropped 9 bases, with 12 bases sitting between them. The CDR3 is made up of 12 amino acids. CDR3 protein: CASRNGTLEQFF. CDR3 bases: TGTGCCAGCAGAAACGGGACCCTTGAGCAGTTCTTC.

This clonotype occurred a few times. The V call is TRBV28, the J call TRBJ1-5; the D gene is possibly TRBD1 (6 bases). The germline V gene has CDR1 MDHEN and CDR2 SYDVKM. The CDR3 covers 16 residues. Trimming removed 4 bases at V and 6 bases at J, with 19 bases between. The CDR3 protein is CASSSVQGEFIQPQHF. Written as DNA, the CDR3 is TGTGCCAGCAGTTCCGTACAGGGTGAATTTATTCAGCCCCAGCATTTT.

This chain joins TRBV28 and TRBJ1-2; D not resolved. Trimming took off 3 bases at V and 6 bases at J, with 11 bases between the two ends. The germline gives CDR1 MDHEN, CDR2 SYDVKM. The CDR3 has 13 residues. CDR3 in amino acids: CASSFVGGDGYTF. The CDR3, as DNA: TGTGCCAGCAGTTTCGTGGGTGGAGATGGCTACACCTTC.

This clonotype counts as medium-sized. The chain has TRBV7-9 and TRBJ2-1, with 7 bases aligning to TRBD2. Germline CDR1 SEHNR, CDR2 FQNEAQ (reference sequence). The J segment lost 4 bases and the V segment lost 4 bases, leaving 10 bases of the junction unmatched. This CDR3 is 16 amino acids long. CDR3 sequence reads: CASSSGPGLPYNEQFF. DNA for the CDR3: TGTGCCAGCAGCTCTGGCCCGGGACTACCATACAATGAGCAGTTCTTC.

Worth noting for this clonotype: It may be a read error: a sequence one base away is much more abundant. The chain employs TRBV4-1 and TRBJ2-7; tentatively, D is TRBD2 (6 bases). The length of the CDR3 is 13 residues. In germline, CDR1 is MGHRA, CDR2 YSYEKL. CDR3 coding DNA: TGCGCCAGCAGCCAAGGAGGGTATCGGGAGCGGTACTTC. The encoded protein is CASSQGGYRERYF.

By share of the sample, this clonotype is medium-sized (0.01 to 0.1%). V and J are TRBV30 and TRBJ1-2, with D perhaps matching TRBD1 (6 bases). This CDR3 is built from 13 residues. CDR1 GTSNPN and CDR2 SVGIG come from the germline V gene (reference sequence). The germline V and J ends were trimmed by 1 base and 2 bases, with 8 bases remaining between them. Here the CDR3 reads CAWSEGTNYGYTF. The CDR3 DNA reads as TGTGCCTGGAGTGAGGGGACAAACTATGGCTACACCTTC.

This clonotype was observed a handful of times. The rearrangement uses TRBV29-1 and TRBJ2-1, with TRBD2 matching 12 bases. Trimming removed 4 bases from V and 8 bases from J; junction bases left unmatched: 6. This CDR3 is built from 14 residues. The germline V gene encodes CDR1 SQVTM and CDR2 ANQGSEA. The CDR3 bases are TGCAGCGTTGTTTTGCTAGCGGGGGGGGATGAGCAGTTCTTC. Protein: CSVVLLAGGDEQFF.

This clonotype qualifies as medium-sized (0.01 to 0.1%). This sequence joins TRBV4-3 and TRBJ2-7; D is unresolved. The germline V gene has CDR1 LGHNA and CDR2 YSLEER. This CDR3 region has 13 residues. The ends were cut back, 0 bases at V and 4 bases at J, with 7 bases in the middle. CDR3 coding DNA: TGCGCCAGCAGCCAAGATCAAGGTTACGAGCAGTACTTC. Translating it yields CASSQDQGYEQYF.

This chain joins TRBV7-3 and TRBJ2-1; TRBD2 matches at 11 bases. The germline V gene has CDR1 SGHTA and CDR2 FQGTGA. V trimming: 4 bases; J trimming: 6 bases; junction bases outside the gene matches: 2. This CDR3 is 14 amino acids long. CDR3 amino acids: CASSYGTSGNEQFF. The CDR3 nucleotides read TGTGCCAGCAGCTACGGGACTAGCGGCAATGAGCAGTTCTTC.

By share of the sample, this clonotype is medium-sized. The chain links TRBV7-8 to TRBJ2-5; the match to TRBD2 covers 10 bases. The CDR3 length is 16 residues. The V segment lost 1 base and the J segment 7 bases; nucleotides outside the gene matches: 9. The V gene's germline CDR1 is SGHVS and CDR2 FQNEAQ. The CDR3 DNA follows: TGTGCCAGCAGCTTAGTCTCCCTAGCGGGAGATTGGACCCAGTACTTC. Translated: CASSLVSLAGDWTQYF.

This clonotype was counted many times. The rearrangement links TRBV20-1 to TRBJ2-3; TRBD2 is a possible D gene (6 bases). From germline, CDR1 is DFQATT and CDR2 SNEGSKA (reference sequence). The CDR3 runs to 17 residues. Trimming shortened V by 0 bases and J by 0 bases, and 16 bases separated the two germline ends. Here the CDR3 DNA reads TGCAGTGCTAGAGATCTATACGCGGGAACTAGCACAGATACGCAGTATTTT. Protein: CSARDLYAGTSTDTQYF.

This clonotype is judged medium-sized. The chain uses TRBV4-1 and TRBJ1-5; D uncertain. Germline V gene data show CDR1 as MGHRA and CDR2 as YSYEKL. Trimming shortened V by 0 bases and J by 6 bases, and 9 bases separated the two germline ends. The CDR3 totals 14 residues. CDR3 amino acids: CASSQDLGIQPQHF. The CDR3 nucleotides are TGCGCCAGCAGCCAAGATCTAGGGATTCAGCCCCAGCATTTT.

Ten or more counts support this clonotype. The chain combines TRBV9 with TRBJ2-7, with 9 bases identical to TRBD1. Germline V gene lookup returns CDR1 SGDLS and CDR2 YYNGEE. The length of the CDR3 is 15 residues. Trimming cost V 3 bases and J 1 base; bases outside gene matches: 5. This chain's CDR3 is CASSGPDRGSYEQYF. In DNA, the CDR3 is TGTGCCAGCAGCGGGCCGGACAGGGGTTCCTACGAGCAGTACTTC.

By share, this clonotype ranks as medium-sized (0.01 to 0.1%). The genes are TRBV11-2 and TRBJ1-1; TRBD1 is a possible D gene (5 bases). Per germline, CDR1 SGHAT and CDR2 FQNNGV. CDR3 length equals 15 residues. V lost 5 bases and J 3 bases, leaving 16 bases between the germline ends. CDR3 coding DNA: TGTGCCAGCAGCCCTGCATTGGGCAGGGACACTGAAGCTTTCTTT. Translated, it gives CASSPALGRDTEAFF.

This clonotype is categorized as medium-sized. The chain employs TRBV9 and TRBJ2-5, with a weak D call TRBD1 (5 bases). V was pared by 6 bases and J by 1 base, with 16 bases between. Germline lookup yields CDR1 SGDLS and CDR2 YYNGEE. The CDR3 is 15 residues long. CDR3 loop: CASMKERQFQETQYF. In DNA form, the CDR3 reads TGTGCCAGCATGAAGGAGCGACAGTTCCAAGAGACCCAGTACTTC.

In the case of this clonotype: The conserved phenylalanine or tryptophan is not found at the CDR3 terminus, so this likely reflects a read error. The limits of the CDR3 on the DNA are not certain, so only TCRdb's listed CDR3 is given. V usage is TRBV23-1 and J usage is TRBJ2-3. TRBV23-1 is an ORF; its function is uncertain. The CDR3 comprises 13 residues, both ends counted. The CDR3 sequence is CASSLKSTDTRYS.

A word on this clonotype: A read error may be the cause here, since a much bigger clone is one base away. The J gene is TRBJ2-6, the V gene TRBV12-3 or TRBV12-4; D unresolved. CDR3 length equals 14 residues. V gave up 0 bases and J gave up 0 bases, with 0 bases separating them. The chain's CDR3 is CASSLASGANVLTF. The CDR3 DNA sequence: TGTGCCAGCAGTTTAGCCTCTGGGGCCAACGTCCTGACTTTC.

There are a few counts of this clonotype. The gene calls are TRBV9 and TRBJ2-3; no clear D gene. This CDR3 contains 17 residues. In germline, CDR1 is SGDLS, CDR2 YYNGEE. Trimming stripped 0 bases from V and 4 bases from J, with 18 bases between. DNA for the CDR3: TGTGCCAGCAGCGTAGAGCCAAACTCCCCCCTCGCAGATACGCAGTATTTT. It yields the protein CASSVEPNSPLADTQYF.

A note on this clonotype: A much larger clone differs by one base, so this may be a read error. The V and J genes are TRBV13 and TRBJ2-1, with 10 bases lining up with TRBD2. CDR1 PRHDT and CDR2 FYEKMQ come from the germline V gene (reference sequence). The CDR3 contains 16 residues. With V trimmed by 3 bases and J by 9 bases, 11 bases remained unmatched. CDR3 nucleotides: TGTGCCAGCAGCTTCACCCTAGCGGGAGAGAACAGTGAGCAGTTCTTC. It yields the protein CASSFTLAGENSEQFF.

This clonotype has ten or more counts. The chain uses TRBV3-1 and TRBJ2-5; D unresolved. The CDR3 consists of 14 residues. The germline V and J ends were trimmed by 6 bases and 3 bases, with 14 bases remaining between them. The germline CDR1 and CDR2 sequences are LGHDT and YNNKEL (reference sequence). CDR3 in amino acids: CASSHFIYEETQYF. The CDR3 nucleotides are TGTGCCAGCAGTCATTTTATTTACGAAGAGACCCAGTACTTC.

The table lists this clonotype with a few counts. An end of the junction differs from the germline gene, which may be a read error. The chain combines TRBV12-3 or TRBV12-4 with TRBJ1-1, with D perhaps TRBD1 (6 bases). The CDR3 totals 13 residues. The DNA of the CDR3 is TGTGCCAGCAGTTCAGGGACATCCGATATGGGCGTCTTT. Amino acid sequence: CASSSGTSDMGVF.

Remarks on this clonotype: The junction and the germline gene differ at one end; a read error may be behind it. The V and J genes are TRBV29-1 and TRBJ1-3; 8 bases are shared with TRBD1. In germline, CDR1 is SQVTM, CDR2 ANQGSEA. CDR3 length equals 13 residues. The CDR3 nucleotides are TGCAGCGTCGCAGGGGGCCCTGGAAACACCATACATTTT. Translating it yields CSVAGGPGNTIHF.

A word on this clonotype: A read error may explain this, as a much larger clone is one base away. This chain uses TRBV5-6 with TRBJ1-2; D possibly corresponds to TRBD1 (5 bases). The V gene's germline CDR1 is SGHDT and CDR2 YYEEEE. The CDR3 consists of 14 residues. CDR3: CASSYPRVNCGYTF. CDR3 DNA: TGTGCCAGCAGCTACCCCAGGGTCAACTGTGGCTACACCTTC.